The rows below give T cell receptor beta chains drawn from one sample of a study of blood T cells in healthy people across ages. One entry per CDR3 protein, called by TCRdb with MiXCR from the 5' RACE reads. The sample holds approximately 880,000 distinct CDR3 sequences, around 49% seen once. The sample taken for sequencing was blood. The receptors come from a man aged 30 to 45 in good health. Both conserved end residues are part of each CDR3. D genes are given only for firm matches. Size is omitted from some rows. Given values are once, few, many or a class for expanded clones.

j_gene: TRBJ2-7; abundance: -; d_gene: -; v_gene: TRBV15; CDR3nt: TGTGCCACCAGCAGAGACCAGCGCCACTACGAGCAGTACTTC; CDR3aa: CATSRDQRHYEQYF
j_gene: TRBJ2-1; abundance: few; d_gene: TRBD2; v_gene: TRBV3-1; CDR3nt: TGTGCCAGCAGCCAACACAAACTAGCGGGGGGGCCGGGTGAGCAGTTCTTC; CDR3aa: CASSQHKLAGGPGEQFF
j_gene: TRBJ1-4; abundance: -; d_gene: -; v_gene: TRBV6-5; CDR3nt: TGTGCCAGCAGTTACGGGACACAGGGAGCAGCAACTAATGAAAAACTGTTTTTT; CDR3aa: CASSYGTQGAATNEKLFF
j_gene: TRBJ2-7; abundance: few; d_gene: -; v_gene: TRBV5-1; CDR3nt: TGCGCCAGCAGCTTGCCGGAGAGCTCCTACGAGCAGTACTTC; CDR3aa: CASSLPESSYEQYF
j_gene: TRBJ2-7; abundance: few; d_gene: -; v_gene: TRBV20-1; CDR3nt: TGCAGTGCTACCGGGGGTTCCTACAATGAGCAGTACTTC; CDR3aa: CSATGGSYNEQYF
j_gene: TRBJ2-7; abundance: -; d_gene: -; v_gene: TRBV10-2; CDR3nt: TGCGCCAGCAGTGAAGAGGGCTCCTACGAGCAGTACTTC; CDR3aa: CASSEEGSYEQYF
j_gene: TRBJ2-5; abundance: -; d_gene: TRBD2; v_gene: TRBV7-2; CDR3nt: TGTGCCAGCAGTCCGAGGACTAGCGGGGTTCAGAATGAGCAGTACTTC; CDR3aa: CASSPRTSGVQNEQYF
j_gene: TRBJ2-3; abundance: once; d_gene: -; v_gene: TRBV6-1; CDR3nt: TGTGCCAGCCACAGGGACGTGGGGTGGAGTACGCAGTATTTT; CDR3aa: CASHRDVGWSTQYF
j_gene: TRBJ2-3; abundance: -; d_gene: TRBD1; v_gene: TRBV11-1; CDR3nt: TGTGCCAGCACTACCGGACAGGGGGCCACAGATACGCAGTATTTT; CDR3aa: CASTTGQGATDTQYF
j_gene: TRBJ1-1; abundance: once; d_gene: -; v_gene: TRBV9; CDR3nt: TGTGCCAGCAGCGTACAAGAGGGGTGGACTGAAGCTTTCTTT; CDR3aa: CASSVQEGWTEAFF
j_gene: TRBJ2-6; abundance: -; d_gene: TRBD1; v_gene: TRBV12-3/TRBV12-4; CDR3nt: TGTGCCAGCAGGGGGACAGGAACTGGGGCCAACGTCCTGACTTTC; CDR3aa: CASRGTGTGANVLTF
j_gene: TRBJ2-1; abundance: -; d_gene: -; v_gene: TRBV3-1; CDR3nt: TGTGCCAGCAGCCAAGCCGGGCTAGCGAAGTACAATGAGCAGTTCTTC; CDR3aa: CASSQAGLAKYNEQFF
j_gene: TRBJ1-6; abundance: few; d_gene: TRBD1; v_gene: TRBV20-1; CDR3nt: TGCAGTGCTAGAAGTGCGGGACAGGGGTATTCACCCCTCCACTTT; CDR3aa: CSARSAGQGYSPLHF
j_gene: TRBJ1-1; abundance: -; d_gene: TRBD1; v_gene: TRBV12-3/TRBV12-4; CDR3nt: TGTGCCAGCACCGACCCGGGACAGGGGGTAAGGACTGAAGCTTTCTTT; CDR3aa: CASTDPGQGVRTEAFF
j_gene: TRBJ2-5; abundance: few; d_gene: -; v_gene: TRBV7-9; CDR3nt: TGTGCCAGCAGCTCGAACAGGGTGGAGACCCAGTACTTC; CDR3aa: CASSSNRVETQYF
j_gene: TRBJ1-5; abundance: -; d_gene: -; v_gene: TRBV7-2; CDR3nt: TGTGCCAGCAGCCCCCGATTGGGGCTTAGCAATCAGCCCCAGCATTTT; CDR3aa: CASSPRLGLSNQPQHF
j_gene: TRBJ2-5; abundance: -; d_gene: -; v_gene: TRBV5-1; CDR3nt: TGCGCCAGCAGTGTACAGGCCCGATCACAAGAGACCCAGTACTTC; CDR3aa: CASSVQARSQETQYF
j_gene: TRBJ2-7; abundance: few; d_gene: -; v_gene: TRBV20-1; CDR3nt: TGCAGTGCTAGCTCCCCTATTAGCTCCTACGAGCAGTACTTC; CDR3aa: CSASSPISSYEQYF
j_gene: TRBJ2-2; abundance: -; d_gene: -; v_gene: TRBV15; CDR3nt: TGTGCCACCAGCGTTTGGGACGCGAACACCGGGGAGCTGTTTTTT; CDR3aa: CATSVWDANTGELFF
j_gene: TRBJ2-1; abundance: -; d_gene: -; v_gene: TRBV6-1; CDR3nt: TGTGCCAGCAGTGAAGCCATAGACGGAGGAGGGTACAATGAGCAGTTCTTC; CDR3aa: CASSEAIDGGGYNEQFF
j_gene: TRBJ2-7; abundance: -; d_gene: TRBD1; v_gene: TRBV7-2; CDR3nt: TGTGCCAGCAGCTGGGACAGGGGGCCCTCCTACGAGCAGTACTTC; CDR3aa: CASSWDRGPSYEQYF
j_gene: TRBJ1-1; abundance: -; d_gene: -; v_gene: TRBV4-1; CDR3nt: TGCGCCAGCAGCCAAGTTGGGAAACGCCCCCGAGCTTTCTTT; CDR3aa: CASSQVGKRPRAFF
j_gene: TRBJ2-7; abundance: few; d_gene: TRBD1; v_gene: TRBV12-3/TRBV12-4; CDR3nt: TGTGCCAGCAGCTCCGGGACAGGGATTCGGGAGCAGTACTTC; CDR3aa: CASSSGTGIREQYF
j_gene: TRBJ2-7; abundance: -; d_gene: -; v_gene: TRBV5-1; CDR3nt: TGCGCCAGCAGCTTGGAGCTAGCGCTGGACGAGCAGTACTTC; CDR3aa: CASSLELALDEQYF
j_gene: TRBJ2-7; abundance: -; d_gene: -; v_gene: TRBV3-1; CDR3nt: TGTGCCAGCAGCCAAGATCTAGCCGAGCAGTACTTC; CDR3aa: CASSQDLAEQYF
j_gene: TRBJ1-1; abundance: -; d_gene: -; v_gene: TRBV3-1; CDR3nt: TGTGCCAGCAGTCCACAGAGCTTGAACACTGAAGCTTTCTTT; CDR3aa: CASSPQSLNTEAFF
j_gene: TRBJ1-2; abundance: few; d_gene: TRBD1; v_gene: TRBV4-1; CDR3nt: TGCGCCAGCACCCGTACCGACAGGGGGTGGAACTATGGCTACACCTTC; CDR3aa: CASTRTDRGWNYGYTF
j_gene: TRBJ2-3; abundance: few; d_gene: TRBD1; v_gene: TRBV15; CDR3nt: TGTGCCACCAGCAGAGACAGGGGGCGAACAGATACGCAGTATTTT; CDR3aa: CATSRDRGRTDTQYF
j_gene: TRBJ2-1; abundance: many; d_gene: -; v_gene: TRBV6-2/TRBV6-3; CDR3nt: TGTGCCAGCAGTTACCCCAATGAGCAGTTCTTC; CDR3aa: CASSYPNEQFF
j_gene: TRBJ2-2; abundance: -; d_gene: -; v_gene: TRBV3-1; CDR3nt: TGTGCCAGCAGCCAAGTGCGCGGCACGAACACCGGGGAGCTGTTTTTT; CDR3aa: CASSQVRGTNTGELFF
j_gene: TRBJ1-5; abundance: few; d_gene: TRBD1; v_gene: TRBV4-1; CDR3nt: TGCGCCAGAGATAGGACAGGGAGGAATCAGCCCCAGCATTTT; CDR3aa: CARDRTGRNQPQHF
j_gene: TRBJ2-1; abundance: -; d_gene: -; v_gene: TRBV27; CDR3nt: TGTGCCAGCAGTTTATCTCGGTTCTACGAGCAGTTCTTC; CDR3aa: CASSLSRFYEQFF
j_gene: TRBJ1-1; abundance: many; d_gene: TRBD1; v_gene: TRBV5-1; CDR3nt: TGCGCCAGCAGCTTGGCCCCAAGACAGGGGGCCCCTGAAGCTTTCTTT; CDR3aa: CASSLAPRQGAPEAFF
j_gene: TRBJ2-1; abundance: -; d_gene: -; v_gene: TRBV18; CDR3nt: TGTGCCAGCGGGGGCGGAAATTCCTACAATGAGCAGTTCTTC; CDR3aa: CASGGGNSYNEQFF
j_gene: TRBJ1-2; abundance: -; d_gene: -; v_gene: TRBV10-3; CDR3nt: TGTGCCATCAGTGAGTCGATGGGAGACTATGGCTACACCTTC; CDR3aa: CAISESMGDYGYTF
j_gene: TRBJ2-2; abundance: few; d_gene: -; v_gene: TRBV7-8; CDR3nt: TGTGCCAGCAGCGGAGGATTGAAAGGCGGGGAGCTGTTTTTT; CDR3aa: CASSGGLKGGELFF
j_gene: TRBJ1-2; abundance: -; d_gene: TRBD1; v_gene: TRBV6-5; CDR3nt: TGTGCCAGCACCCCAGGGGGACTCTATGGCTACACCTTC; CDR3aa: CASTPGGLYGYTF
j_gene: TRBJ2-4; abundance: -; d_gene: TRBD1; v_gene: TRBV20-1; CDR3nt: TGCAGTGCAATGGGACAGGCGCTAGCCAAAAACATTCAGTACTTC; CDR3aa: CSAMGQALAKNIQYF
j_gene: TRBJ1-4; abundance: -; d_gene: TRBD1; v_gene: TRBV6-6; CDR3nt: TGTGCCAGCAGTCCCACAACAGGGGTGAATGAAAAACTGTTTTTT; CDR3aa: CASSPTTGVNEKLFF
j_gene: TRBJ1-5; abundance: -; d_gene: TRBD1; v_gene: TRBV20-1; CDR3nt: TGCAGTGCTGGGCCGGGACAGGGCAGTCAGCCCCAGCATTTT; CDR3aa: CSAGPGQGSQPQHF
j_gene: TRBJ1-5; abundance: -; d_gene: -; v_gene: TRBV20-1; CDR3nt: TGCAGTGCCCGGGACACCGACAATCAGCCCCAGCATTTT; CDR3aa: CSARDTDNQPQHF
j_gene: TRBJ2-3; abundance: -; d_gene: TRBD2; v_gene: TRBV2; CDR3nt: TGTGCCAGCTGGGGACTAGCGGGCCGCACAGATACGCAGTATTTT; CDR3aa: CASWGLAGRTDTQYF
j_gene: TRBJ1-2; abundance: few; d_gene: -; v_gene: TRBV20-1; CDR3nt: TGCAGTGCTCAGGGACTGGGAAACTATGGCTACACCTTC; CDR3aa: CSAQGLGNYGYTF
j_gene: TRBJ2-7; abundance: -; d_gene: -; v_gene: TRBV20-1; CDR3nt: TGCAGTGCTAACCGACTCCGGGTGGCCTACGAGCAGTACTTC; CDR3aa: CSANRLRVAYEQYF
j_gene: TRBJ1-1; abundance: -; d_gene: -; v_gene: TRBV7-2; CDR3nt: TGTGCCAGCAGCTCGATGAGGGGCGGCACTGAAGCTTTCTTT; CDR3aa: CASSSMRGGTEAFF
j_gene: TRBJ2-4; abundance: -; d_gene: -; v_gene: TRBV3-1; CDR3nt: TGTGCCAGCAGCCCCTCAATGGGCCCCGACATTCAGTACTTC; CDR3aa: CASSPSMGPDIQYF
j_gene: TRBJ2-3; abundance: few; d_gene: TRBD2; v_gene: TRBV4-3; CDR3nt: TGCGCCAGCAGCCACTCTAGCGGCGGCACAGATACGCAGTATTTT; CDR3aa: CASSHSSGGTDTQYF
j_gene: TRBJ1-6; abundance: -; d_gene: -; v_gene: TRBV28; CDR3nt: TGTGCCAGCAGTTTAAACAGCTTCTCCTATAATTCACCCCTCCACTTT; CDR3aa: CASSLNSFSYNSPLHF
j_gene: TRBJ2-3; abundance: -; d_gene: TRBD2; v_gene: TRBV12-3/TRBV12-4; CDR3nt: TGTGCCAGCAGTTCCCCGACTAGCCCTAGCACAGATACGCAGTATTTT; CDR3aa: CASSSPTSPSTDTQYF
j_gene: TRBJ1-2; abundance: -; d_gene: -; v_gene: TRBV7-2; CDR3nt: TGTGCCAGCAGCTTAGCAGGCCAGAATAACTATGGCTACACCTTC; CDR3aa: CASSLAGQNNYGYTF
j_gene: TRBJ2-3; abundance: -; d_gene: -; v_gene: TRBV20-1; CDR3nt: TGCAGTGGTGAGGCCAATATAATTAGCACAGATACGCAGTATTTT; CDR3aa: CSGEANIISTDTQYF
j_gene: TRBJ2-3; abundance: once; d_gene: -; v_gene: TRBV15; CDR3nt: TGTGCCACCAGCAGGGACATTTCTAGCACAGATACGCAGTATTTT; CDR3aa: CATSRDISSTDTQYF